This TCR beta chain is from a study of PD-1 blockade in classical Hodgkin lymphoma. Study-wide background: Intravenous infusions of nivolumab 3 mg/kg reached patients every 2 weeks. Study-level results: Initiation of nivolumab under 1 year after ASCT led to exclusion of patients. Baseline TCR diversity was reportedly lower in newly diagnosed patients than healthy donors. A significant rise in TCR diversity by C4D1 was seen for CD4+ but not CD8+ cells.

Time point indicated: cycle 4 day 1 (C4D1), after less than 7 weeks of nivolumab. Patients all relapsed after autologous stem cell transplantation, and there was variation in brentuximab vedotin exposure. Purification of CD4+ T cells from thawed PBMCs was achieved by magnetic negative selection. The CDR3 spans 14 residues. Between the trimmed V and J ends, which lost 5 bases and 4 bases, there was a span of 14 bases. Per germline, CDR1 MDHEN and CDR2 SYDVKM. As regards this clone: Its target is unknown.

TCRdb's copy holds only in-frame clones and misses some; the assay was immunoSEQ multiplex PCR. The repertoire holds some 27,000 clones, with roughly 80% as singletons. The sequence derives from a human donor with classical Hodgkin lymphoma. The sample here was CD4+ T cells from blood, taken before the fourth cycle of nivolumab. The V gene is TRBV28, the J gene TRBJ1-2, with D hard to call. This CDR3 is CASSSRAPIYGYTF. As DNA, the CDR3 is TGTGCCAGCAGTAGCCGGGCCCCCATCTATGGCTACACCTTC.